This T cell receptor beta chain originates from a study of T cell changes during pregnancy in multiple sclerosis. TCRdb keeps only in-frame clones here, not all; method: immunoSEQ multiplex PCR. The sample consists of under 90,000 clones, under 95% of them appearing once. Germline lookup yields CDR1 SGHTA and CDR2 FQGTGA. The V and J ends lost 2 bases and 5 bases respectively, with 9 bases between them. The CDR3 length is 13 residues. The chain has TRBV7-3 and TRBJ2-5; the D gene is possibly TRBD2 (5 bases). The receptor comes from a female donor in good health, enrolled as a control in a pregnancy study. The sequencing used peripheral blood, collected in the second trimester of pregnancy. The CDR3 loop reads CASSLGSWETQYF. The CDR3 DNA is TGTGCCAGCAGCTTAGGGAGCTGGGAGACCCAGTACTTC.